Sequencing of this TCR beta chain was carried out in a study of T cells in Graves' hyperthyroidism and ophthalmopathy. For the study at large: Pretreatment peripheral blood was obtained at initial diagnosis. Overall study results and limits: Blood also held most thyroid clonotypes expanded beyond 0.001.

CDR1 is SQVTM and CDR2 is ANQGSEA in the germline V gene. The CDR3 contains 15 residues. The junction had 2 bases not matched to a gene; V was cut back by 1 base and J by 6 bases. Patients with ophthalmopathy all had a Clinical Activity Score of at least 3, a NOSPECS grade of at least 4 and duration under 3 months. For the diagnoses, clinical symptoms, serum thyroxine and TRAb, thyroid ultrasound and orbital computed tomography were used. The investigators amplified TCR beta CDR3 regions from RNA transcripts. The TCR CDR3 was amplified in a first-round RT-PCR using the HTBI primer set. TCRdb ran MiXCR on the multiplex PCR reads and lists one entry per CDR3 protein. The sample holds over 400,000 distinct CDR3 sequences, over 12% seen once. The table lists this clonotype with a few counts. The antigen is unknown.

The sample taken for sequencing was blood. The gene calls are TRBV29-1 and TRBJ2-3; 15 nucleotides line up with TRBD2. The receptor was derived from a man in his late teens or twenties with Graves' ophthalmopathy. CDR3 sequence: CSVEVGTSGRDTQYF. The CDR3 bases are TGCAGCGTTGAAGTGGGGACTAGCGGGAGGGATACGCAGTATTTT.